This T cell receptor (beta chain) was profiled in a study of blood T cell repertoires in COVID-19 (dated by TCRdb to the early 2020s). Regarding the study in general: The collaborator samples originated in the United States, Italy and Spain and spanned the acute and convalescent phases of COVID-19. The prospective study material was composed of cDNA or gDNA derived from T cells, B-cell-depleted T cells, or PBMCs. The dataset comprised deeply sampled blood TCRbeta repertoires from subjects exposed to, actively infected with, or recovered from COVID-19. The repertoires were released in a freely available public database meant as a resource for research on the immune response to SARS-CoV-2. The samples were drawn from two sources: the first 160 participants of the ongoing ImmuneRACE study, and some 1,300 subjects contributed by 6 global collaborators. Sample metadata almost always included a de-identified subject ID, COVID-19 status, age in years and sex. Where HLA class I and class II types were available, the types were taken from metadata supplied by the sample provider, not from assay-based typing. Points the paper makes about the study in general: The amount of clinical and demographic metadata varied by source and participant and was provided uncurated.

Enrolling through a virtual design, the prospective study's participants ranged in age from about 18 to 89 years and lived across roughly 24 United States geographic areas. To assign participants to cohorts, the prospective study relied on clinical history that participants themselves reported in a screening survey and a study questionnaire. Mobile phlebotomists in the prospective study collected whole blood, serum and a nasopharyngeal or oropharyngeal swab from every participant. Participants in the prospective study had the option to provide additional blood draws and questionnaires over a 2-month period. Before DNA extraction, blood samples from the prospective study were shipped at room temperature or frozen. TCRbeta CDR3 regions were amplified from genomic DNA by means of the immunoSEQ Assay, a bias-controlled multiplex PCR. The original methods were these. The number of nucleated cells in each sample was estimated from the amplification of reference gene primers within the assay. Sequence reads were collapsed and filtered to measure the absolute abundance of every unique TCRbeta CDR3 rearrangement. For each sample, productive Simpson clonality was calculated by taking the square root of Simpson's diversity index across productive rearrangements. In TCRdb, the immuneACCESS table is reduced to in-frame sequences with V and J assigned. These tables do not hold every clone; where another copy was compared, an unresolved V gene accounts for under half, and the others remain unexplained. The DNA gave D and trimming, while V, J and clone size come from that table. Here the sample has 150,000 to 200,000 clones; more than 75% occur a single time. About a sixth of the sample rests with the top ten.

With regard to this clone: The antigen this receptor binds is unknown. The input lacks base qualities; no much larger clone sits a single base away.

CDR1 and CDR2, per the germline V gene, are MDHEN and SYDVKM. The CDR3 runs 11 residues from the cysteine to the phenylalanine. Here the CDR3 DNA is all that survives: 33 bases in frame from base 1. The sequenced sample was PBMCs or T cells enriched from blood (not recorded which). Recombination connected TRBV28 to TRBJ1-6; the D gene lacks a confident call. This TCR came from a woman between 45 and 60 years old with acute COVID-19. DNA sequence: TGTGGTTCGGGCTATAATTCACCCCTCCACTTT. This encodes CGSGYNSPLHF.